What follows are 25 T cell receptor beta chains derived from one specimen sequenced in a study of glioma-infiltrating T cells. The iRepertoire nested amplicon-rescue multiplex PCR amplified TCR alpha and beta CDR3s from RNA. Each CDR3 protein gets one entry after TCRdb re-called the multiplex PCR reads with MiXCR. The sample consists of 160,000 or so distinct CDR3 sequences, under 55% of them appearing once. The sample consisted of glioma tissue, nonneoplastic brain tissue, or PBMCs (not recorded which). The receptors here all came from a human donor with low-grade glioma or glioblastoma, undergoing nonglioma brain surgery, or in good health (not recorded which).

On this clonotype: Possible read error: a much larger clone is one base away. The gene calls are TRBV2 and TRBJ2-5; unclear D gene. Trimming removed 2 bases from V and 6 bases from J, with 7 bases in between. CDR1 is SNHLY and CDR2 is FYNNEI in the germline V gene. CDR3 length: 12 residues. The CDR3 loop is CASSEMMQTQYF. The CDR3 DNA reads as TGTGCCAGCAGTGAAATGATGCAGACCCAGTACTTC. The variable domain in full, completed from reference TRBV2 and TRBJ2-5, reads EPEVTQTPSHQVTQMGQEVILRCVPISNHLYFYWYRQILGQKVEFLVSFYNNEISEKSEIFDDQFSVERPDGSNFTLKIRSTKLEDSAMYFCASSEMMQTQYFGPGTRLLVL.

A word on this clonotype: Mismatch with germline at one junction end may stem from a read error. This chain joins TRBV6-1 and TRBJ1-5; 7 bases agree with TRBD1. The CDR3 is 13 residues long. Germline assignment: CDR1 MNHNS and CDR2 SASEGT. This chain's CDR3 is CASSVGQDQHQHF. Written as DNA, the CDR3 is TGTGCCAGCAGCGTTGGACAGGATCAGCACCAGCATTTT.

This clonotype occurred a few times. The chain uses TRBV19 and TRBJ2-7; D remains ambiguous. Per the germline V gene, CDR1 is LNHDA and CDR2 is SQIVND (reference sequence). The CDR3 runs to 14 residues. The V end lost 2 bases, the J end lost 2 bases, and 10 bases lay between the germline ends. CDR3 DNA sequence: TGTGCCAGTAGTATATCCCCCGGACCCTACGAGCAGTACTTC. Its translation: CASSISPGPYEQYF.

This clonotype has at least ten counts. The rearrangement links TRBV10-3 to TRBJ1-2; a possible D gene is TRBD1 (5 bases). Trimming took off 2 bases at V and 7 bases at J, with 5 bases between the two ends. Per germline, CDR1 ENHRY and CDR2 SYGVKD. The CDR3 consists of 11 residues. The CDR3 coding sequence is TGTGCCATCAGTGAGGGGGGTGGCTACACCTTC. Translating gives CAISEGGGYTF.

Ten or more counts support this clonotype. The chain uses TRBV2 and TRBJ2-1, with 15 bases identical to TRBD2. CDR3 length equals 15 residues. V was clipped by 8 bases and J by 8 bases; unmatched bases: 7. CDR1 and CDR2 from the germline V gene are SNHLY and FYNNEI. The CDR3 bases are TGTGCCAGCCACGAAGGACTAGCGGGAGGGGATGAGCAGTTCTTC. This encodes CASHEGLAGGDEQFF.

A single count supports this clonotype. A much larger clonotype is one base distant, so this may be a read error. V and J are TRBV7-2 and TRBJ1-5; possible D gene TRBD1, 5 bases. Germline V gene lookup returns CDR1 SGHTA and CDR2 FQGNSA. The CDR3 extends over 13 amino acids. Trimming shortened V by 10 bases and J by 5 bases, and 15 bases separated the two germline ends. This CDR3 is CAIQRQFDQPQHF. CDR3 sequence (DNA): TGTGCCATCCAACGACAGTTCGATCAGCCCCAGCATTTT.

This clonotype appeared a few times. The chain uses TRBV2 and TRBJ2-1; 11 bases are shared with TRBD2. J lost 9 bases, V lost 6 bases, and 4 bases had no gene match. This CDR3 contains 13 residues. CDR1 and CDR2 (germline): SNHLY, FYNNEI. The CDR3 DNA follows: TGTGCCAGCAGAAACCTAGCGGGAGGTGAGCAGTTCTTC. Translating it yields CASRNLAGGEQFF.

This clonotype was counted at least ten times. The J gene is TRBJ2-7, the V gene TRBV20-1; 8 bases match TRBD2. The CDR3 is 14 amino acids. The ends lost 6 bases at V and 2 bases at J; junction bases unmatched: 9. CDR1 is DFQATT and CDR2 is SNEGSKA in the germline V gene (reference sequence). The CDR3 bases are TGCAGTGCGGCAGACAGCGGGAGCGCCTACGAGCAGTACTTC. This encodes CSAADSGSAYEQYF.

Many counts were recorded for this clonotype. This chain uses TRBV7-2 with TRBJ2-1; no definite D call. Trimming left V 0 bases short and J 2 bases short, with 8 bases between. The CDR3 is made up of 15 amino acids. Germline V gene lookup returns CDR1 SGHTA and CDR2 FQGNSA. This CDR3 is CASSLAVGTYNEQFF. The CDR3 DNA is TGTGCCAGCAGCTTAGCGGTAGGGACCTACAATGAGCAGTTCTTC. Together with reference TRBV7-2 and TRBJ2-1, the CDR3 gives the full variable domain: GAGVSQSPSNKVTEKGKDVELRCDPISGHTALYWYRQSLGQGLEFLIYFQGNSAPDKSGLPSDRFSAERTGGSVSTLTIQRTQQEDSAVYLCASSLAVGTYNEQFFGPGTRLTVL.

This clonotype was picked up a small number of times. This chain connects TRBV2 to TRBJ1-6; unclear D gene. The germline CDR1 and CDR2 sequences are SNHLY and FYNNEI. V lost 8 bases, J lost 10 bases, and 12 bases lay in between. The CDR3 is 12 residues long. CDR3 protein: CASYRVGSPLHF. The CDR3 DNA is TGTGCCAGCTATAGGGTCGGGTCACCCCTCCACTTT.

This clonotype was recorded at least ten times. The chain employs TRBV20-1 and TRBJ2-1; a weak D match, TRBD1 (6 bases). Germline loops: CDR1 DFQATT, CDR2 SNEGSKA (reference sequence). CDR3 size: 16 residues. The V gene lost 0 bases and the J gene lost 10 bases, with 22 bases spanning the gap. CDR3 nucleotide sequence: TGCAGTGCTAGAGACCAAGGGGGAGTGGGGACAAAGGAGCAGTTCTTC. Translation gives CSARDQGGVGTKEQFF.

This clonotype was detected many times. CDR3 loop: CASSLARTDTQYF. In DNA form, the CDR3 reads TGTGCCAGCAGCTTAGCCCGCACAGATACGCAGTATTTT. The chain has TRBV7-2 and TRBJ2-3; no reliable D call. In germline, CDR1 is SGHTA, CDR2 FQGNSA. The V and J ends lost 0 bases and 1 base respectively, with 2 bases between them. This CDR3 region has 13 residues.

The table lists this clonotype with many counts. The chain combines TRBV6-1 with TRBJ1-5; D gene unclear. CDR1 and CDR2 from the germline V gene are MNHNS and SASEGT. CDR3 length equals 13 residues. Trimming removed 6 bases from V and 6 bases from J, with 12 bases in between. CDR3 DNA: TGTGCCAGCAGCTATTTCGCGGGTCAGCCCCAGCATTTT. This encodes CASSYFAGQPQHF.

The chain links TRBV13 to TRBJ2-3; 9 positions agree with TRBD2. Germline-derived CDR1 and CDR2 are PRHDT and FYEKMQ (reference sequence). The CDR3 runs to 15 residues. The trim removed 3 bases at V and 3 bases at J, leaving 4 bases unmatched. CDR3 sequence reads: CASSLPSGVTDTQYF. CDR3 in DNA: TGTGCCAGCAGCTTGCCTAGCGGGGTTACAGATACGCAGTATTTT.

Written as DNA, the CDR3 is TGCAGTGCTACAGTTCTACTTACTTACAATCACGAGCAGTTCTTC. This sequence encodes CSATVLLTYNHEQFF. The chain is built from TRBV20-1 and TRBJ2-1; D is uncertain. CDR3 length: 15 residues. Looked up from germline, CDR1 is DFQATT and CDR2 is SNEGSKA (reference sequence). V lost 4 bases and J 10 bases, leaving 23 bases between the germline ends.

There are many counts of this clonotype. The DNA for the CDR3 is TGTGCCAGCAGCCAATCGTTCTATGAGCAGTTCTTC. Translation: CASSQSFYEQFF. This rearrangement joins TRBV3-1 to TRBJ2-1, with D unclear. The CDR3 covers 12 residues. Trimming took 2 bases from V and 8 from J, leaving 7 bases between them. Germline CDR1 reads LGHDT; CDR2 reads YNNKEL (reference sequence).

Concerning this clonotype itself: A single base separates this from a much larger clone, so it may be a read error. The rearrangement joins TRBV28 to TRBJ1-3, with D tentatively TRBD1 (5 bases). Germline loops: CDR1 MDHEN, CDR2 SYDVKM. The CDR3 has 16 residues. The CDR3 protein is CASSLPGHYSGNTMYF. CDR3 DNA: TGTGCCAGCAGTTTACCCGGACATTACTCTGGAAACACCATGTATTTT.

Worth noting for this clonotype: A much larger clone lies a single base off, so this may be a read error. The V gene is TRBV20-1, the J gene TRBJ2-5; TRBD1 might be the D (6 bases). Germline V gene data show CDR1 as DFQATT and CDR2 as SNEGSKA (reference sequence). V was shortened by 0 bases and J by 5 bases, with 16 bases between the two germline ends. The CDR3 consists of 15 residues. The CDR3 is CSAREQQGTVETQYF. As DNA, the CDR3 is TGCAGTGCTAGAGAACAGCAGGGGACCGTTGAGACCCAGTACTTC.

On this clonotype: One junction end does not reproduce the germline sequence, and a read error may be involved. The gene calls are TRBV12-3 or TRBV12-4 and TRBJ1-5, with a weak D call TRBD1 (5 bases). The CDR3 covers 14 residues. The CDR3 is CDSSFGGVDQPQHF. CDR3 coding DNA: TGTGACAGCAGTTTTGGGGGAGTGGATCAGCCCCAGCATTTT.

Concerning this clonotype: One base away lies a much larger clone, so this may be a sequencing read error. This sequence joins TRBV6-2 or TRBV6-3 and TRBJ2-1; possible D gene TRBD1, 5 bases. This CDR3 has 16 residues. The germline CDR1 and CDR2 sequences are MNHEY and SVGEGT. DNA for the CDR3: TGTGCCAGCAGTTACTCGTGTGACGGAAGGGGCAATGAGCAGTCCTTC. This codes for CASSYSCDGRGNEQSF.

This chain joins TRBV29-1 and TRBJ1-1; D is perhaps TRBD1 (6 bases). V dropped 3 bases and J dropped 4 bases, with 18 bases sitting between them. This CDR3 comprises 15 residues. Germline loops: CDR1 SQVTM, CDR2 ANQGSEA. The CDR3 DNA follows: TGCAGCGTTGACCTCCCGTGGGGAGGGGGCACTGAAGCTTTCTTT. This sequence encodes CSVDLPWGGGTEAFF.

This clonotype has more than one count but fewer than ten. A single base separates this from a much larger clone, so it may be a read error. The chain employs TRBV6-1 and TRBJ2-7; tentative D call: TRBD1 (6 bases). V dropped 3 bases and J dropped 6 bases, with 18 bases sitting between them. The CDR3 contains 15 residues. CDR1 is MNHNS and CDR2 is SASEGT in the germline V gene. The CDR3 sequence: CASSDYGTPTSEQYF. The CDR3 DNA follows: TGTGCCAGCAGTGACTACGGGACACCGACCTCCGAGCAGTACTTC.

This clonotype appeared a few times. The rearrangement links TRBV12-5 to TRBJ2-7; the D is unclear. This CDR3 is 13 amino acids long. CDR1 LGHNT and CDR2 FRNRAP come from the germline V gene. Trimming took off 7 bases at V and 2 bases at J, with 12 bases between the two ends. The CDR3 sequence: CASASLLPYEQYF. CDR3 nucleotides: TGTGCTAGTGCTTCCCTCCTTCCCTACGAGCAGTACTTC.

Only a few counts were recorded for this clonotype. This chain links TRBV11-2 with TRBJ1-2; a weak D match, TRBD1 (5 bases). Germline loops: CDR1 SGHAT, CDR2 FQNNGV. The CDR3 is 17 amino acids. V was trimmed by 5 bases and J by 8 bases, leaving 27 bases between them. The CDR3 region has the DNA TGTGCCAGCAGCCCAAGATCCGGGGTCGGACGGGGGAACGGCTACACCTTC. Protein sequence: CASSPRSGVGRGNGYTF.

The rearrangement links TRBV27 to TRBJ2-1; 9 bases fit TRBD2. The J segment lost 9 bases and the V segment lost 4 bases, leaving 13 bases of the junction unmatched. The germline gives CDR1 MNHEY, CDR2 SMNVEV (reference sequence). This CDR3 region has 16 residues. The CDR3 sequence is CASSSSGTSSKCEQFF. The DNA of the CDR3 is TGTGCCAGCAGTTCTTCCGGGACTAGCAGTAAGTGTGAGCAGTTCTTC.